This T cell receptor beta chain is drawn from a study of blood T cell repertoires in COVID-19. The wider study: Italy, Spain and the United States were the sources of the convalescent and acute COVID-19 samples.

TCRdb keeps only in-frame clones here, not all; method: immunoSEQ multiplex PCR. The sample carries 150,000 to 200,000 clones, 70% to 85% recorded once. Patients in Seattle were enrolled during active infection, then followed longitudinally. From germline, CDR1 is WNHNN and CDR2 SYGVQD (reference sequence). This CDR3 is built from 16 residues. V lost 2 bases to trimming and J lost 4 bases; unmatched junction nucleotides: 9. The chain carries TRBV10-1 and TRBJ2-5; the match to TRBD1 covers 8 bases. The material sequenced was peripheral blood. This TCR derives from a woman in her thirties or forties with COVID-19, enrolled during active disease. CDR3 protein: CASSEGKTGVAETQYF. CDR3 nucleotide sequence: TGCGCCAGCAGTGAGGGAAAGACAGGGGTTGCAGAGACCCAGTACTTC.